The entry that follows covers one T cell receptor (beta chain) sequence. Its antigen is unidentified. The PCR ran on 60 Vbeta and 13 Jbeta primers. TCRdb's table, derived via immunoSEQ multiplex PCR, lists solely in-frame clones and lacks some. The sample lists roughly 200,000 clones, 81% seen once, with about 3.5% in the top ten. This record comes from a study of cytomegalovirus exposure and HLA in healthy donors. Study in general: A data release that came early held 80 million to 95 million unique TCRs from HLA-typed donors. Among the 300 to 500 genotyped donors, about 81% were placed in the Caucasian-associated ancestry cluster. Whole-study results and caveats: Sequencing depth roughly uniform across donors was assumed in presence/absence analyses.

All donors participated as healthy donors of bone marrow. Germline V gene data show CDR1 as MRHNA and CDR2 as SNTAGT. Trimming left V 3 bases short and J 3 bases short, with 12 bases between. The CDR3 is 15 residues long. Sequencing was done on a sample of PBMCs. This clonotype was sampled from a middle-aged man in good health and CMV-seropositive. The chain employs TRBV6-4 and TRBJ2-1, with D possibly matching TRBD2 (6 bases). The CDR3: CASSEGVGGYNEQFF. CDR3 nucleotides: TGTGCCAGCAGTGAAGGGGTGGGGGGCTACAATGAGCAGTTCTTC.